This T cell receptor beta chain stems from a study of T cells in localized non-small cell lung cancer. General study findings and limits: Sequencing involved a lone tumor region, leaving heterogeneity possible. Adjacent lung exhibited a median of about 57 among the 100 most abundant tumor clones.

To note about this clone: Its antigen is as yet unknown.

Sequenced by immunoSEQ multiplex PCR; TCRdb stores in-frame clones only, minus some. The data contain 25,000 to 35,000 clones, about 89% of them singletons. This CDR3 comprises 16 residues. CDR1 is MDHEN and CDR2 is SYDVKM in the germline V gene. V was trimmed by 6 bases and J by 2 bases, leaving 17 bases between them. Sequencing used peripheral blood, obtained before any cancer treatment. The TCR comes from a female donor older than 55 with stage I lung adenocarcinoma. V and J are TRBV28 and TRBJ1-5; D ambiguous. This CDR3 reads CASSRARVMGNQPQHF. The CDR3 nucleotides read TGTGCCAGCAGCCGCGCTAGGGTGATGGGCAATCAGCCCCAGCATTTT.